This T cell receptor beta chain was captured in a study of cytomegalovirus exposure and HLA in healthy donors. With regard to this clone: Antigen specificity is unknown.

V was cut by 2 bases and J by 0 bases, with 10 bases left in between. The CDR3 length is 16 residues. The germline gives CDR1 MNHEY, CDR2 SVGAGI. Nominal health characterized the donors when sampled, though unrecorded immune exposures were likely. Findings of the study overall: Cytomegalovirus status, reportedly, was diagnosed with high specificity and sensitivity by the classifier. Looking again later, the authors saw that most CMV-associated TCR beta chains seemed HLA-restricted. Later analysis reportedly placed an Asian-associated ancestry cluster below the roughly 690-donor mean in N-insertions.

PCR employed 60 Vbeta and 13 Jbeta primers. Clones were read by immunoSEQ multiplex PCR, and TCRdb kept only the in-frame ones, dropping some. Of under 150,000 clones listed, almost 85% are singletons. The chain carries TRBV6-5 and TRBJ2-2, with no clear D. This clonotype originated in a man aged 25-45 years in good health and CMV-seropositive. Material: PBMCs. The CDR3 nucleotides are TGTGCCAGCAGTTACAGAGCCCTAGCGAACACCGGGGAGCTGTTTTTT. Encoded protein: CASSYRALANTGELFF.